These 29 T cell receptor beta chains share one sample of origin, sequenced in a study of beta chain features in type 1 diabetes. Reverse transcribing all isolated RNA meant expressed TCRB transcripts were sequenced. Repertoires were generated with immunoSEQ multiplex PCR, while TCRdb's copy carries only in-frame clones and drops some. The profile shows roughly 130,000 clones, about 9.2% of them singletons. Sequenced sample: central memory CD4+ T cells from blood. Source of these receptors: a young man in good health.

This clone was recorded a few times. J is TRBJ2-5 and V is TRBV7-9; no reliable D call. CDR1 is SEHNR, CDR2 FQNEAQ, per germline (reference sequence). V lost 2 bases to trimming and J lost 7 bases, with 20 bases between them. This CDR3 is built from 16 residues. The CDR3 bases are TGTGCCAGCAGCTTAAGTCCCAATTTTCGGGTAGCGACCCAGTACTTC. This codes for CASSLSPNFRVATQYF.

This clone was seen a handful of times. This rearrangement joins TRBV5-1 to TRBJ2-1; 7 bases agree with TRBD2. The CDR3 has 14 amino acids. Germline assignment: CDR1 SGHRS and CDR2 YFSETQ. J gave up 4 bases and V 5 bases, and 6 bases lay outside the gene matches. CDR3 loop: CASSGSGEYNEQFF. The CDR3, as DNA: TGCGCCAGCAGTGGAAGCGGGGAGTACAATGAGCAGTTCTTC.

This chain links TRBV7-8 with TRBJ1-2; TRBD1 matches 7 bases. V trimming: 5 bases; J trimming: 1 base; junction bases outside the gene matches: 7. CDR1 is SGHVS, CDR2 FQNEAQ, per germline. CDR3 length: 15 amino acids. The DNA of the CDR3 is TGTGCCAGCAGCCTCCGGGACAGTTTTAACTATGGCTACACCTTC. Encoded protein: CASSLRDSFNYGYTF.

As DNA, the CDR3 is TGTGCCAGCAGTTTCTCTATGCACGAGCAGTACTTC. Its translation is CASSFSMHEQYF. V usage is TRBV28 and J usage is TRBJ2-7; D is undetermined. The germline V gene encodes CDR1 MDHEN and CDR2 SYDVKM. This CDR3 has 12 amino acids. The V end lost 3 bases, the J end lost 5 bases, and 8 bases lay between the germline ends. Combining the CDR3 with reference TRBV28 and TRBJ2-7 gives the whole variable domain DVKVTQSSRYLVKRTGEKVFLECVQDMDHENMFWYRQDPGLGLRLIYFSYDVKMKEKGDIPEGYSVSREKKERFSLILESASTNQTSMYLCASSFSMHEQYFGPGTRLTVT.

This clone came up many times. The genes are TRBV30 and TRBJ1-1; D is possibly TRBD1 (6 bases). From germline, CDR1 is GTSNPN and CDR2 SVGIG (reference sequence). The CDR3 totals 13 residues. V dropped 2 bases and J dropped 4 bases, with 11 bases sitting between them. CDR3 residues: CAWSMQQGTEAFF. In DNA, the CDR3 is TGTGCCTGGAGTATGCAACAGGGCACTGAAGCTTTCTTT.

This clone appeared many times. The CDR3 here is CASAPDRAVYGYTF. CDR3 sequence (DNA): TGTGCCAGTGCCCCGGACAGGGCGGTCTATGGCTACACCTTC. The chain carries TRBV19 and TRBJ1-2; TRBD1 matches at 8 bases. The CDR3 runs 14 residues. Germline CDR1 is LNHDA and CDR2 is SQIVND (reference sequence). The V segment lost 8 bases and the J segment 4 bases; nucleotides outside the gene matches: 9.

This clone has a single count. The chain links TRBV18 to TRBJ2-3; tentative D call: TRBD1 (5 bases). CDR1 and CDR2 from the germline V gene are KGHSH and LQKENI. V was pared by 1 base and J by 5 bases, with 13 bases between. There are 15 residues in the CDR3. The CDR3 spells CASSPQKGAVDTQYF. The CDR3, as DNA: TGTGCCAGCTCACCACAGAAAGGGGCGGTAGATACGCAGTATTTT.

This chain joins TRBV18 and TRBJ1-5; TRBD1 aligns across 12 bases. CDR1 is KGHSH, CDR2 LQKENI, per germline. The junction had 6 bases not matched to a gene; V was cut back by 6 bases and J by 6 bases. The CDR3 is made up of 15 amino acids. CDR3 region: CASSLGQGAIQPQHF. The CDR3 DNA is TGTGCCAGCTCCCTGGGACAGGGGGCAATTCAGCCCCAGCATTTT.

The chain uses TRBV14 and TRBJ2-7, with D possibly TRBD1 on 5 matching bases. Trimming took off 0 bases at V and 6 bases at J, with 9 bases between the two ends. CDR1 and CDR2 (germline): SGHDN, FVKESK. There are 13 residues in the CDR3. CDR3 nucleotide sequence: TGTGCCAGCAGCCAAGATCAGGGCCTCGAGCAGTACTTC. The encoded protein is CASSQDQGLEQYF. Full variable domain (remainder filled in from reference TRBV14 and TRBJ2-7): EAGVTQFPSHSVIEKGQTVTLRCDPISGHDNLYWYRRVMGKEIKFLLHFVKESKQDESGMPNNRFLAERTGGTYSTLKVQPAELEDSGVYFCASSQDQGLEQYFGPGTRLTVT.

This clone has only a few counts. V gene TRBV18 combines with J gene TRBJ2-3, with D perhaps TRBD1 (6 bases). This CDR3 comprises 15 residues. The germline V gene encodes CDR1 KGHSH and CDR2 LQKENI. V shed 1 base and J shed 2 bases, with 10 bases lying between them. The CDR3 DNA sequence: TGTGCCAGCTCACCACTGAGACAGGCCACAGATACGCAGTATTTT. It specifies CASSPLRQATDTQYF.

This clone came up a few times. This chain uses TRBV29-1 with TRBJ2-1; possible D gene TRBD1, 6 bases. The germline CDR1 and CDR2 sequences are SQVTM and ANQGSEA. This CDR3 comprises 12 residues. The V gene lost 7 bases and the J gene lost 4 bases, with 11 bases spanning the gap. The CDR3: CSGTTGYNEQFF. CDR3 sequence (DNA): TGCAGCGGGACAACAGGGTACAATGAGCAGTTCTTC.

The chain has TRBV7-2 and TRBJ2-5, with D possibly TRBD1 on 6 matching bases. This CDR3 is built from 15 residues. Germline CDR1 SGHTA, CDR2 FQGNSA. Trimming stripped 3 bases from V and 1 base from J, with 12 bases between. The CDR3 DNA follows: TGTGCCAGCAGCTTCTACAGGGCGGGCCAAGAGACCCAGTACTTC. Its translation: CASSFYRAGQETQYF.

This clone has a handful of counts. CDR3 nucleotide sequence: TGTGCCAGCTTAGCGGGGGATACAGAGACCCAGTACTTC. Protein: CASLAGDTETQYF. The V call is TRBV5-6, the J call TRBJ2-5; 9 bases fit TRBD2. V gave up 7 bases and J gave up 4 bases; unmatched junction bases: 5. The length of the CDR3 is 13 residues. Per germline, CDR1 SGHDT and CDR2 YYEEEE. The variable domain in full, completed from reference TRBV5-6 and TRBJ2-5, reads DAGVTQSPTHLIKTRGQQVTLRCSPKSGHDTVSWYQQALGQGPQFIFQYYEEEERQRGNFPDRFSGHQFPNYSSELNVNALLLGDSALYLCASLAGDTETQYFGPGTRLLVL.

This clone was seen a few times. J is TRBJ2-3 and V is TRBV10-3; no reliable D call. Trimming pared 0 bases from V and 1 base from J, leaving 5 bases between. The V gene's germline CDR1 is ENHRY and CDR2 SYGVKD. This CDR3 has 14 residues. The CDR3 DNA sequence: TGTGCCATCAGTGAGTCGACTCGCACAGATACGCAGTATTTT. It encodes CAISESTRTDTQYF.

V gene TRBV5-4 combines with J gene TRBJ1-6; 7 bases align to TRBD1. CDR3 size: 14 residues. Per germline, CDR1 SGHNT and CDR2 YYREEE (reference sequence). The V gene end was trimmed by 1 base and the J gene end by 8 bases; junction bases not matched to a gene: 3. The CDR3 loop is CASSLRGLDSPLHF. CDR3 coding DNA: TGTGCCAGCAGCTTGAGGGGGCTGGATTCACCCCTCCACTTT.

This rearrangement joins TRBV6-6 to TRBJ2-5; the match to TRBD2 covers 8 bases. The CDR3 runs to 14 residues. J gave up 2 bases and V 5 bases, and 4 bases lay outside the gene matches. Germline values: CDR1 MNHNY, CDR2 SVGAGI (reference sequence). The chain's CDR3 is CASSPAGGQETQYF. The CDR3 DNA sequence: TGTGCCAGCAGTCCGGCGGGGGGTCAAGAGACCCAGTACTTC.

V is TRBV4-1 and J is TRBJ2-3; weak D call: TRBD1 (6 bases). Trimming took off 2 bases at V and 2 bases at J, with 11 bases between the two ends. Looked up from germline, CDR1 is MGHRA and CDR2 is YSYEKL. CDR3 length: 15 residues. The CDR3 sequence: CASSQQGMLTDTQYF. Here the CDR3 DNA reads TGCGCCAGCAGCCAACAGGGGATGCTCACAGATACGCAGTATTTT.

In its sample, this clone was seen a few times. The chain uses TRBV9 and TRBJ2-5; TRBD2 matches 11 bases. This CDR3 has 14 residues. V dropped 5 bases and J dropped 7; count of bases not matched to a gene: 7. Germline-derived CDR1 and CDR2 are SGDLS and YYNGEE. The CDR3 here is CASSLAGGQGTQYF. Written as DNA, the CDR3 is TGTGCCAGCAGTCTAGCGGGGGGCCAGGGGACCCAGTACTTC.

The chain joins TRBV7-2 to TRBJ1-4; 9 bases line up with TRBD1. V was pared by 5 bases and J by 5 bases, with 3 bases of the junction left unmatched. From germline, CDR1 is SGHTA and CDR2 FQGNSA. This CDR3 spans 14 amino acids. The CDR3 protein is CASSTGQGNEKLFF. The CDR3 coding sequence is TGTGCCAGCAGCACGGGACAGGGCAATGAAAAACTGTTTTTT.

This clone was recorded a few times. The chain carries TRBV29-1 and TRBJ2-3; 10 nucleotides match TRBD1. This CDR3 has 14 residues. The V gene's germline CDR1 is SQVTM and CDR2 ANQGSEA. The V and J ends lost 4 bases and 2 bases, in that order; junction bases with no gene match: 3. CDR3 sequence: CSVGTGGLTDTQYF. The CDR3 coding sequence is TGCAGCGTTGGGACAGGGGGGCTCACAGATACGCAGTATTTT.

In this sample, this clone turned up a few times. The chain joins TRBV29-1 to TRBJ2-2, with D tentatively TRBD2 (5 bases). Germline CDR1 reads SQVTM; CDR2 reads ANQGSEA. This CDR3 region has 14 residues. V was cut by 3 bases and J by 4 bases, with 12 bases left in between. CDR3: CSVELRGPTGELFF. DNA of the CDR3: TGCAGCGTTGAGTTAAGAGGGCCCACCGGGGAGCTGTTTTTT.

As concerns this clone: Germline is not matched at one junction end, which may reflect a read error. In nucleotides, the CDR3 is TGTGTCAGCAGGGAGGACAGGGTTCTCTACGAGCAGTACTTC. Its translation: CVSREDRVLYEQYF. V gene TRBV2 combines with J gene TRBJ2-7, with TRBD1 matching 8 bases. Germline CDR1 reads SNHLY; CDR2 reads FYNNEI. This CDR3 has 14 residues.

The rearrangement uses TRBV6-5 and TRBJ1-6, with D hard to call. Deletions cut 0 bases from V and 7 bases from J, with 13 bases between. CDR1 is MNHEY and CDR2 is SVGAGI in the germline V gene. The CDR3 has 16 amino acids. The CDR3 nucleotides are TGTGCCAGCAGTTACTCGACGGGGAGAGGAAATTCACCCCTCCACTTT. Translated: CASSYSTGRGNSPLHF.

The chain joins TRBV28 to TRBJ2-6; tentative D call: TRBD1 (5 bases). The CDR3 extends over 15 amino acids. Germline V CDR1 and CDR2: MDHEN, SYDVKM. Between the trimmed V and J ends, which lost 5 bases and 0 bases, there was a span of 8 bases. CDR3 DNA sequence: TGTGCCAGCAGTACAGGAGACTCTGGGGCCAACGTCCTGACTTTC. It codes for CASSTGDSGANVLTF.

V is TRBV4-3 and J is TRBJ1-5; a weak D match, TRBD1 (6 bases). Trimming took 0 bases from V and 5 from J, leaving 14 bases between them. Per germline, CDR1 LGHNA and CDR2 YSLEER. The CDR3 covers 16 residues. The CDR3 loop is CASSQDRTGPYQPQHF. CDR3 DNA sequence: TGCGCCAGCAGCCAAGATCGCACAGGGCCCTATCAGCCCCAGCATTTT.

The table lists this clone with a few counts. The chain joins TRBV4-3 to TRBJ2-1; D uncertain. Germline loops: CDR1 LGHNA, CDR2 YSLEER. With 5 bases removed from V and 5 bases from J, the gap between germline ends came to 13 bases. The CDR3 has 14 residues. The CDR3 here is CASSSRFENNEQFF. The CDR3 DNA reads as TGCGCCAGCAGCAGCAGGTTTGAGAACAATGAGCAGTTCTTC.

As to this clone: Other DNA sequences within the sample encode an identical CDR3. DNA for the CDR3: TGTGCCTGGAGTGTGGGACAGAGAAATCAGCCCCAGCATTTT. This translates into CAWSVGQRNQPQHF. The chain couples TRBV30 to TRBJ1-5; 7 bases align to TRBD1. J was trimmed by 4 bases and V by 0 bases; bases with no gene match: 3. This CDR3 has 14 amino acids. CDR1 and CDR2 from the germline V gene are GTSNPN and SVGIG (reference sequence). The whole variable domain, filled in from reference TRBV30 and TRBJ1-5, reads SQTIHQWPATLVQPVGSPLSLECTVEGTSNPNLYWYRQAAGRGLQLLFYSVGIGQISSEVPQNLSASRPQDRQFILSSKKLLLSDSGFYLCAWSVGQRNQPQHFGDGTRLSIL.

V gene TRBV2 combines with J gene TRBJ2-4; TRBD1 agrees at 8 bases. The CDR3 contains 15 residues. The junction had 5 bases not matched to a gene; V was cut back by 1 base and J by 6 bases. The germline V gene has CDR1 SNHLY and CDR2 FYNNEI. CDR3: CASSEGQGARNIQYF. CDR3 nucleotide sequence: TGTGCCAGCAGTGAAGGGCAGGGGGCGAGAAACATTCAGTACTTC.

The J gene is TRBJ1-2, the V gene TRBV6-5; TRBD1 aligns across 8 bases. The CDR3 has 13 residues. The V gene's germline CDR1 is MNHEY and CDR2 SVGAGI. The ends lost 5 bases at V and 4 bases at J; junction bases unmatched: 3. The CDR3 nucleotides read TGTGCCAGCAGTAACACAGGGGGCTATGGCTACACCTTC. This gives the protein CASSNTGGYGYTF.